These 27 T cell receptor beta chains were all obtained from the same sample, sequenced in a study of blood T cell repertoires in COVID-19. Repertoires were generated with immunoSEQ multiplex PCR, while TCRdb's copy carries only in-frame clones and drops some. The data contain over 200,000 clones, less than 90% of them singletons. The sequenced material came from peripheral blood. The origin of the receptors is a woman aged 65 to 85 with active or convalescent COVID-19.

This chain uses TRBV11-1 with TRBJ2-3, with a possible D match to TRBD2 (5 bases). The CDR3 has 15 amino acids. Trimming left V 5 bases short and J 6 bases short, with 18 bases between. Germline V CDR1 and CDR2: SGHAT, FQDESV (reference sequence). The CDR3 nucleotides are TGTGCCAGCAGCAAACCCCCCGATGTAGCGGATACGCAGTATTTT. It encodes CASSKPPDVADTQYF.

V gene TRBV11-3 combines with J gene TRBJ2-3, with 8 nucleotides matching TRBD1. V trimming: 5 bases; J trimming: 2 bases; junction bases outside the gene matches: 9. CDR3 length: 16 residues. CDR1 is SGHNT, CDR2 YENEEA, per germline. The CDR3 loop is CASSLGAGGPTDTQYF. Here the CDR3 DNA reads TGTGCCAGCAGCCTGGGTGCAGGGGGCCCCACAGATACGCAGTATTTT.

The chain carries TRBV30 and TRBJ1-1; D possibly corresponds to TRBD1 (5 bases). The CDR3 has 12 amino acids. Per germline, CDR1 GTSNPN and CDR2 SVGIG (reference sequence). Between the trimmed V and J ends, which lost 6 bases and 4 bases, there was a span of 12 bases. CDR3 amino acids: CACQQVFTEAFF. CDR3 nucleotide sequence: TGTGCCTGCCAACAGGTCTTCACTGAAGCTTTCTTT.

J is TRBJ1-5 and V is TRBV7-2; 7 bases line up with TRBD1. The CDR3 extends over 14 amino acids. Germline CDR1 and CDR2: SGHTA and FQGNSA. The V gene end was trimmed by 5 bases and the J gene end by 6 bases; junction bases not matched to a gene: 7. CDR3 sequence reads: CASSARQGFQPQHF. The CDR3 DNA reads as TGTGCCAGCAGCGCCAGACAGGGATTTCAGCCCCAGCATTTT.

The rearrangement uses TRBV7-7 and TRBJ2-2; perhaps TRBD1 as D (6 bases). The length of the CDR3 is 15 residues. Trimming took 5 bases from V and 4 from J, leaving 14 bases between them. Germline V gives CDR1 SSHAT, CDR2 FNYEAQ (reference sequence). Written as DNA, the CDR3 is TGTGCCAGCAGCAAGGGACAAATTTCCACCGGGGAGCTGTTTTTT. Amino acid sequence: CASSKGQISTGELFF.

This clone was observed many times. The rearrangement joins TRBV7-9 to TRBJ2-7, with a tentative D call TRBD1 (5 bases). This CDR3 has 14 residues. CDR1 and CDR2 (germline): SEHNR, FQNEAQ (reference sequence). V lost 5 bases and J lost 0, with 11 bases in between. The CDR3, as DNA: TGTGCCAGCAGCCTCAGGGTCAGCTCCTACGAGCAGTACTTC. Protein sequence: CASSLRVSSYEQYF.

The rearrangement uses TRBV4-1 and TRBJ1-4; 10 bases map to TRBD1. Germline values: CDR1 MGHRA, CDR2 YSYEKL. The CDR3 covers 19 residues. Germline trimming cut 1 base from V and 8 bases from J; bases unmatched to any gene: 16. CDR3 coding DNA: TGCGCCAGCAGCCAAGGAGGAGCCGAGACAGGGGGCGTGAGAGAAAAACTGTTTTTT. It is translated as CASSQGGAETGGVREKLFF.

The chain recombines TRBV5-1 with TRBJ1-6; 9 bases match TRBD1. The trim removed 4 bases at V and 13 bases at J, leaving 21 bases unmatched. The CDR3 is 18 residues long. Germline V CDR1 and CDR2: SGHRS, YFSETQ. CDR3 in amino acids: CASSLGQGPLQVPSPLHF. CDR3 DNA sequence: TGCGCCAGCAGCCTGGGACAGGGTCCCCTCCAAGTTCCCTCGCCCCTCCACTTT.

The chain recombines TRBV6-6 with TRBJ2-7; possibly TRBD1 for D (6 bases). CDR3 length equals 14 residues. Trimming took 4 bases from V and 0 from J, leaving 10 bases between them. CDR1 MNHNY and CDR2 SVGAGI come from the germline V gene (reference sequence). CDR3 nucleotides: TGTGCCAGCAGTTTACAGGGAAGCTCCTACGAGCAGTACTTC. It codes for CASSLQGSSYEQYF.

The chain joins TRBV28 to TRBJ2-1; no firm D call. This CDR3 has 13 residues. The germline V gene has CDR1 MDHEN and CDR2 SYDVKM. V was shortened by 1 base and J by 8 bases, with 9 bases between the two germline ends. Written as DNA, the CDR3 is TGTGCCAGCAGTTTATCGGGTAACCATGAGCAGTTCTTC. Translation: CASSLSGNHEQFF.

The sample holds a few counts of this clone. This chain joins TRBV9 and TRBJ1-1; tentatively, D is TRBD1 (5 bases). The CDR3 is 13 amino acids. CDR1 and CDR2 (germline): SGDLS, YYNGEE. Trimming removed 4 bases at V and 5 bases at J, with 12 bases between. CDR3 nucleotides: TGTGCCAGCAGCCTTTGGGACTTTACTGAAGCTTTCTTT. Translated, it gives CASSLWDFTEAFF.

The rearrangement uses TRBV4-3 and TRBJ2-7; D ambiguous. V was pared by 0 bases and J by 2 bases, with 8 bases between. Germline CDR1 is LGHNA and CDR2 is YSLEER. This CDR3 is 14 amino acids long. DNA for the CDR3: TGCGCCAGCAGCCAAGAGTACATAACCTACGAGCAGTACTTC. This codes for CASSQEYITYEQYF.

The genes are TRBV6-5 and TRBJ2-5, with 12 bases lining up with TRBD1. V was pared by 2 bases and J by 4 bases, with 5 bases of the junction left unmatched. The germline V gene has CDR1 MNHEY and CDR2 SVGAGI. The CDR3 is 16 residues long. CDR3 coding DNA: TGTGCCAGCAGTTACACAGGGACAGGGGGCATAGAGACCCAGTACTTC. Translation: CASSYTGTGGIETQYF.

This chain links TRBV12-3 or TRBV12-4 with TRBJ1-2; 8 bases map to TRBD1. J gave up 6 bases and V 6 bases, and 6 bases lay outside the gene matches. CDR3 size: 13 residues. CDR3 sequence: CASRRTGMDGYTF. The CDR3 DNA reads TGTGCCAGCAGAAGGACAGGGATGGATGGCTACACCTTC.

This chain connects TRBV20-1 to TRBJ1-1; weak D call: TRBD1 (6 bases). Germline V gives CDR1 DFQATT, CDR2 SNEGSKA (reference sequence). With 6 bases removed from V and 5 bases from J, the gap between germline ends came to 10 bases. There are 11 residues in the CDR3. The CDR3 bases are TGCAGTGCCAGGGACACGACTGAAGCTTTCTTT. It encodes CSARDTTEAFF.

This chain joins TRBV18 and TRBJ1-1, with 10 nucleotides matching TRBD1. Looked up from germline, CDR1 is KGHSH and CDR2 is LQKENI. The CDR3 is made up of 14 amino acids. The V segment lost 5 bases and the J segment 7 bases; nucleotides outside the gene matches: 7. The CDR3 loop is CASSSGQGMIEAFF. In DNA form, the CDR3 reads TGTGCCAGCTCATCGGGACAGGGGATGATTGAAGCTTTCTTT.

The chain has TRBV7-2 and TRBJ1-1; perhaps TRBD1 as D (5 bases). Germline V gene lookup returns CDR1 SGHTA and CDR2 FQGNSA. V was trimmed by 5 bases and J by 2 bases, leaving 18 bases between them. The CDR3 covers 16 residues. The CDR3 region is CASSPHLTGYNTEAFF. The CDR3 nucleotides read TGTGCCAGCAGCCCGCACCTCACAGGATACAACACTGAAGCTTTCTTT.

The gene calls are TRBV3-1 (or the pseudogene TRBV3-2) and TRBJ2-1, with 10 bases identical to TRBD1. V was clipped by 0 bases and J by 14 bases; unmatched bases: 4. Germline values: CDR1 LGHDT, CDR2 YNNKEL (reference sequence). This CDR3 comprises 13 residues. In DNA form, the CDR3 reads TGTGCCAGCAGCCAAGATACCGGGACAGGGGAGTTCTTC. The encoded protein is CASSQDTGTGEFF.

This chain's CDR3 is CASSPSMDRVDSPLHF. CDR3 coding DNA: TGTGCCAGCTCACCATCGATGGACAGGGTGGATTCACCCCTCCACTTT. The chain has TRBV18 and TRBJ1-6; 8 bases align to TRBD1. Germline trimming cut 2 bases from V and 8 bases from J; bases unmatched to any gene: 8. CDR3 length: 16 residues. Looked up from germline, CDR1 is KGHSH and CDR2 is LQKENI.

The V call is TRBV5-1, the J call TRBJ2-2; 7 nucleotides align to TRBD1. The CDR3 length is 16 residues. With V trimmed by 1 base and J by 0 bases, 3 bases remained unmatched. Germline V gene lookup returns CDR1 SGHRS and CDR2 YFSETQ. The CDR3 DNA reads as TGCGCCAGCAGCTTGACCCAGGGGGCGAACACCGGGGAGCTGTTTTTT. Its protein product is CASSLTQGANTGELFF. The whole variable domain, filled in from reference TRBV5-1 and TRBJ2-2, reads KAGVTQTPRYLIKTRGQQVTLSCSPISGHRSVSWYQQTPGQGLQFLFEYFSETQRNKGNFPGRFSGRQFSNSRSEMNVSTLELGDSALYLCASSLTQGANTGELFFGEGSRLTVL.

J is TRBJ1-1 and V is TRBV20-1; 12 nucleotides align to TRBD1. V was pared by 3 bases and J by 9 bases, with 11 bases of the junction left unmatched. CDR1 is DFQATT and CDR2 is SNEGSKA in the germline V gene (reference sequence). The CDR3 has 15 amino acids. The CDR3, as DNA: TGCAGTGCTAGTGATGGCCCTGGGACAGGGGGCCAAGCTTTCTTT. Protein product: CSASDGPGTGGQAFF.

This clone has just one count. The chain links TRBV11-2 to TRBJ2-2; the D gene is possibly TRBD1 (6 bases). This CDR3 region has 15 residues. V gave up 8 bases and J gave up 0 bases, with 13 bases separating them. Looked up from germline, CDR1 is SGHAT and CDR2 is FQNNGV. Here the CDR3 DNA reads TGTGCCAGCCGGACGACAGGCGCGAACACCGGGGAGCTGTTTTTT. This gives the protein CASRTTGANTGELFF.

The J gene is TRBJ2-1, the V gene TRBV9; D possibly corresponds to TRBD1 (6 bases). The length of the CDR3 is 17 residues. The V end lost 4 bases, the J end lost 8 bases, and 25 bases lay between the germline ends. The V gene's germline CDR1 is SGDLS and CDR2 YYNGEE. CDR3 in amino acids: CASSPRRGGGWGYEQFF. The CDR3 bases are TGTGCCAGCAGCCCGCGCCGGGGTGGGGGCTGGGGATATGAGCAGTTCTTC.

The gene calls are TRBV27 and TRBJ2-7; 10 bases map to TRBD2. The CDR3 extends over 15 amino acids. The germline V gene has CDR1 MNHEY and CDR2 SMNVEV (reference sequence). Trimming removed 5 bases from V and 6 bases from J; junction bases left unmatched: 10. The CDR3 loop is CASSRLPSGRTEQYF. The CDR3 bases are TGTGCCAGCAGTCGACTACCTAGCGGGAGAACCGAGCAGTACTTC.

The rearrangement joins TRBV2 to TRBJ1-4; maybe TRBD1 (5 bases). The CDR3 is 14 amino acids. Germline V gene lookup returns CDR1 SNHLY and CDR2 FYNNEI. The V gene lost 2 bases and the J gene lost 17 bases, with 21 bases spanning the gap. DNA for the CDR3: TGTGCCAGCAGTGAATTGTTTCTTTTAGGGAGGGGTTTTTTT. Translation: CASSELFLLGRGFF.

The chain combines TRBV5-1 with TRBJ2-2, with a tentative D call TRBD1 (6 bases). Germline CDR1 SGHRS, CDR2 YFSETQ. With 0 bases removed from V and 7 bases from J, the gap between germline ends came to 13 bases. The CDR3 loop spans 15 amino acids. The CDR3 loop is CASSLGQVYFGELFF. CDR3 sequence (DNA): TGCGCCAGCAGCTTGGGACAGGTTTACTTCGGGGAGCTGTTTTTT. The whole variable domain, filled in from reference TRBV5-1 and TRBJ2-2, reads KAGVTQTPRYLIKTRGQQVTLSCSPISGHRSVSWYQQTPGQGLQFLFEYFSETQRNKGNFPGRFSGRQFSNSRSEMNVSTLELGDSALYLCASSLGQVYFGELFFGEGSRLTVL.

This clone appeared a single time. The CDR3 DNA is TGCAGTGCTCACAGGGAATATACGCAGTATTTT. It is translated as CSAHREYTQYF. This sequence joins TRBV20-1 and TRBJ2-3; perhaps TRBD1 as D (6 bases). Trimming left V 5 bases short and J 7 bases short, with 10 bases between. Germline values: CDR1 DFQATT, CDR2 SNEGSKA (reference sequence). This CDR3 has 11 residues.